The T cell receptor (delta chain) described here comes from a study of γδ T cells in repeated Plasmodium falciparum infection. Study findings and constraints: Vgamma9/Vdelta2+ T cells showed a stable polyclonal repertoire with shared TCRgamma sequences.

A remark on this clone: Antigen: not known. The protein TCRdb gives is from a much larger clone and does not agree with this DNA's translation at residue 14, likely a read error; the protein shown here comes from the DNA.

This CDR3 is 21 amino acids long. V lost 3 bases to trimming and J lost 2 bases; unmatched junction nucleotides: 22. The germline V gene has CDR1 TSWWSYY and CDR2 QGS. Bulk repertoires came from Vgamma9/Vdelta2+ or Vdelta2-negative gammadelta T cells flow-sorted from PBMC. TCRdb re-processed the multiplex PCR reads via CATT. The table records approximately 53,000 delta-chain clones, around 1.7% of them present only once. The chain combines TRDV1 with TRDJ1; 9 nucleotides align to TRDD3. The TCR sequence derives from a pool of human donors (malaria-infected and uninfected, not separated). Sequencing was performed on gamma-delta T cells from blood. The CDR3 sequence: CALGDSTGIYWGTGGTDKLIF. The CDR3 bases are TGTGCTCTTGGGGATTCTACGGGAATTTACTGGGGGACTGGGGGGACCGATAAACTCATCTTT.